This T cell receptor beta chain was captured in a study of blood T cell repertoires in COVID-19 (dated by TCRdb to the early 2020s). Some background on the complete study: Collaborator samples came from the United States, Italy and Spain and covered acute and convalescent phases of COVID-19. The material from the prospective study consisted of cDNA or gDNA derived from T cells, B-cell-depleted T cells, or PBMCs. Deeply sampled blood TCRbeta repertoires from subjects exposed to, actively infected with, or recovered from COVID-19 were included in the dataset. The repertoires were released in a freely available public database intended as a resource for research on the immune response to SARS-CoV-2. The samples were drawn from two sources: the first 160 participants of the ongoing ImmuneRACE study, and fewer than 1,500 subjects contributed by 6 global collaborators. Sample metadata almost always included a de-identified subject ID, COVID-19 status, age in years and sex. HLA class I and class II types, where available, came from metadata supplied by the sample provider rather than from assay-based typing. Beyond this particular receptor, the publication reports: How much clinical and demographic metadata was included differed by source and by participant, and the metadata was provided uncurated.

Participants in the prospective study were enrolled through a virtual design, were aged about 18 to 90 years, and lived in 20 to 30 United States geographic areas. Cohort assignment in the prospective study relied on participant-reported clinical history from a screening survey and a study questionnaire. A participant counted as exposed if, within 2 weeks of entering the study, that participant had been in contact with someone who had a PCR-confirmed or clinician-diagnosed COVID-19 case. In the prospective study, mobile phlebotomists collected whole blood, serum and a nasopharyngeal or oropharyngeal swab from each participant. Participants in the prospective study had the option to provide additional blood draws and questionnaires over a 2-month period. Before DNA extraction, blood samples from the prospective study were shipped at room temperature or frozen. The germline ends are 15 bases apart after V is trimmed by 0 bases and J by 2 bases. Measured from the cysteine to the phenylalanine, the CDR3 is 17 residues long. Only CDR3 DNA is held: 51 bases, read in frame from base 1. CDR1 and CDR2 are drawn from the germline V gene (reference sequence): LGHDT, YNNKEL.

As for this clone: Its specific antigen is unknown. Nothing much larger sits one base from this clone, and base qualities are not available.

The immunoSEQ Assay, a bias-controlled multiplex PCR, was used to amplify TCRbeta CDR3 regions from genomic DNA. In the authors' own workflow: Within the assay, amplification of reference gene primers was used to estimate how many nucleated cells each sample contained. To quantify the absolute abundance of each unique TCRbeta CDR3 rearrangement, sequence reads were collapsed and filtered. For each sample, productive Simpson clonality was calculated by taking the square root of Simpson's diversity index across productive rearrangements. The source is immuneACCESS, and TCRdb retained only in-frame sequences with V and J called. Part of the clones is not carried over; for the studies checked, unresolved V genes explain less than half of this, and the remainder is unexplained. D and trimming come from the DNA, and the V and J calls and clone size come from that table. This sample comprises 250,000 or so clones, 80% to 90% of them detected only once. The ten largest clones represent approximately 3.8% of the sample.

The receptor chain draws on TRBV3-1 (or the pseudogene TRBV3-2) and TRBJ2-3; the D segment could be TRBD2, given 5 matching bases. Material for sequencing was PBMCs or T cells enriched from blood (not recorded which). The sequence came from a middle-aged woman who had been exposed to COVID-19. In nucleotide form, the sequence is TGTGCCAGCAGCCAAGATTACGGGGTAGCCCCCACAGATACGCAGTATTTT. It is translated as CASSQDYGVAPTDTQYF.